The 20 T cell receptor beta chains below all came from one sample that was sequenced in a study of blood T cell repertoires in COVID-19 (dated by TCRdb to the early 2020s). Library preparation employed the immunoSEQ multiplex PCR assay. TCRdb's version of the immuneACCESS table is confined to in-frame rearrangements and falls short of the full clone set. An unresolved V gene accounts for under half of the shortfall where checked; the remainder is of unknown origin. Present in this sample are fewer than 250,000 clones, roughly 80% of which were seen just once. Of the sample, just under 20% is held by the ten largest clones. The sequenced sample was peripheral blood. Every receptor here comes from a man in his thirties or forties with active or convalescent COVID-19.

The rearrangement links TRBV12-3 or TRBV12-4 to TRBJ2-7; TRBD1 matches 9 bases. CDR3 size: 13 residues. V lost 4 bases to trimming and J lost 4 bases; unmatched junction nucleotides: 2. CDR3 residues: CASSSTGGYEQYF. The CDR3 nucleotides read TGTGCCAGCAGTTCGACAGGGGGATACGAGCAGTACTTC.

This clone occurred a few times. CDR3 amino acids: CASSRTGNYGYTF. The DNA of the CDR3 is TGTGCCAGCAGCCGGACAGGGAACTATGGCTACACCTTC. The chain links TRBV5-4 to TRBJ1-2; 8 nucleotides align to TRBD1. The ends lost 4 bases at V and 2 bases at J; junction bases unmatched: 1. The CDR3 is made up of 13 amino acids. Germline V gives CDR1 SGHNT, CDR2 YYREEE (reference sequence).

A word on this clone: Different DNA sequences within this sample yield the same CDR3. The chain is built from TRBV28 and TRBJ1-5; D not certain. CDR3 size: 12 residues. The germline V gene has CDR1 MDHEN and CDR2 SYDVKM. V was pared by 1 base and J by 5 bases, with 3 bases between. This chain's CDR3 is CASSLLDQPQHF. In DNA, the CDR3 is TGTGCCAGCAGTTTATTAGATCAGCCCCAGCATTTT.

This chain connects TRBV11-2 to TRBJ1-2; no clear D. V gave up 5 bases and J gave up 4 bases, with 17 bases separating them. The CDR3 length is 15 residues. CDR1 is SGHAT, CDR2 FQNNGV, per germline. The CDR3 DNA is TGTGCCAGCAGCGCCCTGGGTGGGAGACTCTATGGCTACACCTTC. Its protein product is CASSALGGRLYGYTF.

This rearrangement joins TRBV18 to TRBJ2-7; 8 positions match TRBD1. Germline loops: CDR1 KGHSH, CDR2 LQKENI. The J segment lost 6 bases and the V segment lost 6 bases, leaving 10 bases of the junction unmatched. The CDR3 covers 14 residues. CDR3 residues: CASSFVQGAGEQYF. The CDR3 DNA is TGTGCCAGCTCCTTCGTCCAGGGGGCGGGCGAGCAGTACTTC.

The CDR3 coding sequence is TGTGCCAGCTCACCACCGGGACTAGCGCTTAATACGCAGTATTTT. Its translation: CASSPPGLALNTQYF. V is TRBV18 and J is TRBJ2-3; 10 bases fit TRBD2. This CDR3 is 15 amino acids long. The germline V gene encodes CDR1 KGHSH and CDR2 LQKENI. Trimming cost V 0 bases and J 7 bases; bases outside gene matches: 4.

The chain carries TRBV7-2 and TRBJ1-6; 7 positions match TRBD1. CDR1 and CDR2 (germline): SGHTA, FQGNSA. J was trimmed by 7 bases and V by 5 bases; bases with no gene match: 8. This CDR3 is built from 15 residues. CDR3 nucleotide sequence: TGTGCCAGCAGCGTGAAGGGACAGAGAAATTCACCCCTCCACTTT. Amino acid sequence: CASSVKGQRNSPLHF.

The chain recombines TRBV27 with TRBJ1-2, with TRBD1 matching 7 bases. Unmatched junction bases numbered 5, after V lost 6 bases and J lost 4 bases. The germline V gene encodes CDR1 MNHEY and CDR2 SMNVEV (reference sequence). The CDR3 has 13 residues. The CDR3 region is CASRSGGGYGYTF. The CDR3 coding sequence is TGTGCCAGCAGGTCAGGGGGTGGCTATGGCTACACCTTC.

The chain carries TRBV6-5 and TRBJ2-1, with D maybe TRBD2 (6 bases). This CDR3 comprises 14 residues. V was clipped by 2 bases and J by 8 bases, with 13 bases between them. The germline V gene has CDR1 MNHEY and CDR2 SVGAGI. CDR3 DNA: TGTGCCAGCAGTTACGCTGCCGAGCGGGATGAGCAGTTCTTC. This encodes CASSYAAERDEQFF.

This clone was seen a handful of times. Additional DNA sequences in this sample encode the identical CDR3. The chain employs TRBV6-5 and TRBJ1-5, with 8 bases identical to TRBD1. From germline, CDR1 is MNHEY and CDR2 SVGAGI. The V and J ends lost 5 bases and 2 bases, in that order; junction bases with no gene match: 5. This CDR3 is 15 amino acids long. DNA for the CDR3: TGTGCCAGCAGTCCTCAGGGGGCTCGCAATCAGCCCCAGCATTTT. Translating it yields CASSPQGARNQPQHF.

The chain recombines TRBV18 with TRBJ1-2; 7 positions match TRBD1. The V segment lost 5 bases and the J segment 7 bases; nucleotides outside the gene matches: 13. The CDR3 consists of 15 residues. Germline V gene data show CDR1 as KGHSH and CDR2 as LQKENI. CDR3 in DNA: TGTGCCAGCTCAACTACTGAGGGGGCGCGAACTGGCTACACCTTC. It is translated as CASSTTEGARTGYTF.

The V call is TRBV19, the J call TRBJ1-2; D is ambiguous. Germline CDR1 LNHDA, CDR2 SQIVND (reference sequence). Trimming stripped 0 bases from V and 8 bases from J, with 4 bases between. The length of the CDR3 is 11 residues. The CDR3 DNA follows: TGTGCCAGTAGTATAGAACGGGGCTACACCTTC. This sequence encodes CASSIERGYTF.

The chain couples TRBV5-6 to TRBJ2-7, with D perhaps matching TRBD2 (6 bases). The CDR3 spans 16 residues. Germline CDR1 reads SGHDT; CDR2 reads YYEEEE. V lost 0 bases and J 0 bases, leaving 13 bases between the germline ends. The CDR3 bases are TGTGCCAGCAGCTTGGGGGTAGCGGAAAGCTCCTACGAGCAGTACTTC. Translation gives CASSLGVAESSYEQYF.

This clone appeared a single time. The V gene is TRBV6-2 or TRBV6-3, the J gene TRBJ1-4; D is unclear. The germline gives CDR1 MNHEY, CDR2 SVGEGT. The CDR3 sequence is 14 residues long. V shed 4 bases and J shed 5 bases, with 11 bases lying between them. CDR3 coding DNA: TGTGCCAGCAGTTTGGGCAGAGTCAATGAAAAACTGTTTTTT. This codes for CASSLGRVNEKLFF.

This chain joins TRBV28 and TRBJ2-5; D is possibly TRBD1 (6 bases). Germline CDR1 is MDHEN and CDR2 is SYDVKM. The CDR3 extends over 14 amino acids. Trimming took 5 bases from V and 3 from J, leaving 13 bases between them. The CDR3 nucleotides are TGTGCCAGCAGTCTCCCGGGACACGAAGAGACCCAGTACTTC. As protein: CASSLPGHEETQYF.

The chain uses TRBV5-4 and TRBJ2-1; TRBD2 matches 8 bases. Germline trimming cut 6 bases from V and 9 bases from J; bases unmatched to any gene: 11. Germline lookup yields CDR1 SGHNT and CDR2 YYREEE (reference sequence). The CDR3 consists of 14 residues. This chain's CDR3 is CASTGGPGEGEQFF. The CDR3 DNA reads TGTGCCAGCACGGGAGGGCCCGGAGAGGGTGAGCAGTTCTTC.

J is TRBJ1-2 and V is TRBV28; D may be TRBD1 (6 bases). The CDR3 covers 13 residues. Trimming stripped 6 bases from V and 4 bases from J, with 12 bases between. Germline values: CDR1 MDHEN, CDR2 SYDVKM. CDR3 region: CASSGGARYGYTF. CDR3 in DNA: TGTGCCAGCAGCGGGGGGGCTCGCTATGGCTACACCTTC.

The gene calls are TRBV7-9 and TRBJ1-3; D uncertain. Trimming cost V 5 bases and J 5 bases, with 10 bases left between them. CDR3 length: 13 amino acids. Germline CDR1 and CDR2: SEHNR and FQNEAQ (reference sequence). CDR3 sequence: CASSHAQRNTIYF. For the CDR3, the DNA is TGTGCCAGCAGCCACGCCCAGAGAAACACCATATATTTT.

The chain combines TRBV20-1 with TRBJ1-1; no clear D gene. Looked up from germline, CDR1 is DFQATT and CDR2 is SNEGSKA (reference sequence). Trimming stripped 7 bases from V and 5 bases from J, with 5 bases between. This CDR3 has 9 amino acids. In DNA form, the CDR3 reads TGCAGTGTTCATACTGAAGCTTTCTTT. Protein product: CSVHTEAFF.

The chain combines TRBV4-3 with TRBJ2-2; TRBD1 aligns across 10 bases. This CDR3 has 15 residues. J was trimmed by 4 bases and V by 3 bases; bases with no gene match: 2. CDR1 LGHNA and CDR2 YSLEER come from the germline V gene. CDR3 loop: CASSQGQGFTGELFF. The CDR3 bases are TGCGCCAGCAGCCAGGGACAGGGGTTCACCGGGGAGCTGTTTTTT.